The 16 T cell receptor beta chains below come from one sample, sequenced in a study of T cell repertoires in cytomegalovirus infection. What these receptors recognize is not known. MiXCR, run by TCRdb on the reads, gives a single entry per CDR3 protein. The sample lists around 540,000 distinct CDR3 sequences, around 30% seen once, with roughly a sixth in the top ten. The starting material was cultured PBMCs, obtained from culture after CMV antigen stimulation. These receptors were taken from a human donor in good health (CMV status not recorded). Some clones in this sample may be carry-over from other donors' samples.

This clonotype was counted a single time. This chain joins TRBV20-1 and TRBJ1-5; 7 bases fit TRBD1. The CDR3 totals 16 residues. CDR1 is DFQATT, CDR2 SNEGSKA, per germline (reference sequence). The V and J ends lost 7 bases and 0 bases, in that order; junction bases with no gene match: 12. CDR3 sequence: CSGMTGTANSNQPQHF. In DNA, the CDR3 is TGCAGTGGAATGACCGGGACAGCAAATAGCAATCAGCCCCAGCATTTT.

This clonotype was observed many times. V gene TRBV7-8 combines with J gene TRBJ2-3; 13 bases are shared with TRBD2. Germline V lookup: CDR1 SGHVS, CDR2 FQNEAQ. This CDR3 is built from 15 residues. The V segment lost 3 bases and the J segment 4 bases; nucleotides outside the gene matches: 1. CDR3 bases: TGTGCCAGCAGCTTGGGACTAGCGGGACCAGATACGCAGTATTTT. Amino acids: CASSLGLAGPDTQYF.

There are a few counts of this clonotype. The gene calls are TRBV7-2 and TRBJ2-1; 7 nucleotides align to TRBD2. The CDR3 has 18 amino acids. The J segment lost 0 bases and the V segment lost 4 bases, leaving 12 bases of the junction unmatched. Per the germline V gene, CDR1 is SGHTA and CDR2 is FQGNSA. The CDR3 sequence is CASSWRVLATSSYNEQFF. The CDR3 region has the DNA TGTGCCAGCAGCTGGCGAGTACTAGCGACGAGCTCCTACAATGAGCAGTTCTTC. The full variable domain, rest sourced from reference TRBV7-2 and TRBJ2-1, is GAGVSQSPSNKVTEKGKDVELRCDPISGHTALYWYRQSLGQGLEFLIYFQGNSAPDKSGLPSDRFSAERTGGSVSTLTIQRTQQEDSAVYLCASSWRVLATSSYNEQFFGPGTRLTVL.

This clonotype was observed a handful of times. The chain links TRBV6-5 to TRBJ1-2; D is unclear. Germline CDR1 and CDR2: MNHEY and SVGAGI. V was cut by 2 bases and J by 3 bases, with 19 bases left in between. CDR3 length: 17 residues. CDR3 loop: CASSYLPRVGNDYGYTF. Here the CDR3 DNA reads TGTGCCAGCAGTTACCTCCCAAGGGTGGGGAACGACTATGGCTACACCTTC.

This chain uses TRBV18 with TRBJ2-5; a weak D match, TRBD2 (6 bases). Between the trimmed V and J ends, which lost 2 bases and 5 bases, there was a span of 12 bases. CDR1 and CDR2 (germline): KGHSH, LQKENI. The CDR3 covers 14 residues. CDR3 DNA sequence: TGTGCCAGCTCACCAGCGGCGGGAAGGGAGACCCAGTACTTC. Translation: CASSPAAGRETQYF.

A few counts support this clonotype. The chain combines TRBV7-2 with TRBJ2-5; 7 bases fit TRBD2. Germline CDR1 SGHTA, CDR2 FQGNSA. The CDR3 totals 14 residues. J lost 5 bases, V lost 7 bases, and 10 bases had no gene match. As DNA, the CDR3 is TGTGCCAGCATCCTTAGGCGGGAGCGGGAGACCCAGTACTTC. It codes for CASILRRERETQYF.

This clonotype was seen many times. The chain combines TRBV7-2 with TRBJ2-3, with 9 positions matching TRBD2. CDR1 is SGHTA, CDR2 FQGNSA, per germline. Trimming at V came to 5 bases and at J to 0 bases, leaving 3 bases not matched to a gene. The CDR3 has 15 amino acids. CDR3 in DNA: TGTGCCAGCAGCGCCCTAGCGGGAAGCACAGATACGCAGTATTTT. This sequence encodes CASSALAGSTDTQYF.

This clonotype was observed a few times. The chain links TRBV28 to TRBJ1-1; D perhaps matches TRBD1 (6 bases). Trimming cost V 5 bases and J 4 bases, with 17 bases left between them. Germline values: CDR1 MDHEN, CDR2 SYDVKM. CDR3 length equals 15 residues. The DNA of the CDR3 is TGTGCCAGCAGTCTATCTGACAGGCGGAGCACTGAAGCTTTCTTT. Protein: CASSLSDRRSTEAFF.

The table lists this clonotype with a few counts. The rearrangement links TRBV7-2 to TRBJ2-7, with D perhaps TRBD2 (6 bases). The CDR3 consists of 15 residues. V lost 5 bases, J lost 4 bases, and 18 bases lay in between. CDR1 and CDR2 from the germline V gene are SGHTA and FQGNSA. The CDR3 nucleotides are TGTGCCAGCAGCCCTAGGCTGGGGGGTCCGTACGAGCAGTACTTC. Translation: CASSPRLGGPYEQYF.

This clonotype was seen more than once but under ten times. The V and J genes are TRBV2 and TRBJ1-2, with D possibly matching TRBD1 (6 bases). Germline CDR1 reads SNHLY; CDR2 reads FYNNEI. Trimming took 8 bases from V and 0 from J, leaving 10 bases between them. The CDR3 has 13 residues. In DNA, the CDR3 is TGTGCCAGCCGGGACAACGCTAACTATGGCTACACCTTC. It translates to CASRDNANYGYTF.

About this clonotype: Since no conserved phenylalanine or tryptophan closes the CDR3, a read error is the likely cause. The chain employs TRBV6-5 and TRBJ2-5; D possibly corresponds to TRBD2 (6 bases). CDR1 and CDR2 from the germline V gene are MNHEY and SVGAGI. The CDR3 spans 13 residues. V lost 4 bases and J 6 bases, leaving 12 bases between the germline ends. CDR3 region: CASSLSGWKTQYL. The CDR3 DNA follows: TGTGCCAGCAGTTTGAGCGGGTGGAAGACCCAGTACCTC.

Only a few counts were recorded for this clonotype. The gene calls are TRBV6-1 and TRBJ1-5; tentative D call: TRBD1 (6 bases). The V end lost 7 bases, the J end lost 6 bases, and 16 bases lay between the germline ends. The CDR3 contains 14 residues. Germline V lookup: CDR1 MNHNS, CDR2 SASEGT. The CDR3 DNA reads as TGTGCCAGCATCTGGGGGGGGGCAGGTCAGCCCCAGCATTTT. This translates into CASIWGGAGQPQHF.

The V gene is TRBV24-1, the J gene TRBJ2-5; TRBD1 matches at 8 bases. Germline loops: CDR1 KGHDR, CDR2 SFDVKD. This CDR3 contains 14 residues. Unmatched junction bases numbered 6, after V lost 6 bases and J lost 4 bases. The CDR3 sequence: CATSSWTGPETQYF. Written as DNA, the CDR3 is TGTGCCACCAGTTCCTGGACAGGGCCAGAGACCCAGTACTTC.

This clonotype turned up a few times. This chain connects TRBV12-3 or TRBV12-4 to TRBJ2-2, with a tentative D call TRBD1 (6 bases). CDR3 length: 12 residues. The V end lost 8 bases, the J end lost 6 bases, and 10 bases lay between the germline ends. CDR3 region: CASREGAGELFF. CDR3 bases: TGTGCCAGCCGTGAGGGGGCCGGGGAGCTGTTTTTT.

The chain carries TRBV2 and TRBJ2-1; TRBD2 matches at 7 bases. Germline V gene sequence: CDR1 SNHLY, CDR2 FYNNEI. The CDR3 contains 14 residues. Trimming took 3 bases from V and 7 from J; bases not matched to a gene: 6. The CDR3 loop is CASSEGLLGNEQFF. The CDR3 nucleotides are TGTGCCAGCAGTGAGGGACTACTCGGGAATGAGCAGTTCTTC.

This clonotype has only one observation. The chain joins TRBV19 to TRBJ1-1, with unresolved D. The germline V gene encodes CDR1 LNHDA and CDR2 SQIVND (reference sequence). This CDR3 contains 11 residues. Deletions cut 8 bases from V and 8 bases from J, with 12 bases between. The CDR3 loop is CASGSSGEAFF. The CDR3 nucleotides are TGTGCCAGTGGATCAAGTGGGGAAGCTTTCTTT.